This T cell receptor beta chain derives from a study of low-dose radiotherapy and immunotherapy resistance in tumors. As for the study in general: Cyclophosphamide went in intravenously at 200 mg/m2 every two weeks, one day before radiation and immunotherapy. Oral aspirin at 300 mg was taken daily by patients for four cycles, beginning on cycle 1 day 1.

Gene-specific TRAV and TRBV primers were used for first-strand cDNA, covering alpha and beta chains. Over 20 PCR cycles, TCRs were amplified from a constant-region primer and V-primer adapter. A single record per CDR3 protein comes from TCRdb applying MiXCR to the reads. The sample has 60,000 to 75,000 distinct CDR3 sequences; around 27% are singletons. About this clonotype itself: An end of the junction differs from the germline gene, which may be a read error.

This CDR3 is 17 amino acids long. Sample time point: before trial treatment. Donors, who were enrolled in a single-arm phase I dose-escalation trial, received nivolumab, ipilimumab, aspirin, low-dose cyclophosphamide and low-dose radiotherapy. The sequence derives from a male donor with rectosigmoid adenocarcinoma. The sequencing here drew on PBMCs, taken before treatment. The J gene is TRBJ2-4, the V gene TRBV5-3, with 9 bases fitting TRBD2. TRBV5-3 is an ORF, and what it does is uncertain. The CDR3 DNA reads as TGTGCCAGCAGCTCCCCCGTTAGCGGGAGTGCCAAAAACATTCAGTACTTC. Translating gives CASSSPVSGSAKNIQYF.